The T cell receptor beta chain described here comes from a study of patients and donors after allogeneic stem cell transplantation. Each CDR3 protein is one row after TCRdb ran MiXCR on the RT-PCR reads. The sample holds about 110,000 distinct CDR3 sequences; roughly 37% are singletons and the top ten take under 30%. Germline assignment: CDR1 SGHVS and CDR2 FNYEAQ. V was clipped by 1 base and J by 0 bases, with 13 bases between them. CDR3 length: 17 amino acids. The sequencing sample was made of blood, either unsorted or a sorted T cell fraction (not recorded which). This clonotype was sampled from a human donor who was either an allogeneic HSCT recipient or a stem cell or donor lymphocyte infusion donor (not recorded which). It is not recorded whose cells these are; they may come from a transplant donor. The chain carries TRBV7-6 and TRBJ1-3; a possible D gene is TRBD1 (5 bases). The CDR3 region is CASSLGRDFSSGNTIYF. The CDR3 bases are TGTGCCAGCAGCTTAGGACGGGACTTCAGCTCTGGAAACACCATATATTTT.